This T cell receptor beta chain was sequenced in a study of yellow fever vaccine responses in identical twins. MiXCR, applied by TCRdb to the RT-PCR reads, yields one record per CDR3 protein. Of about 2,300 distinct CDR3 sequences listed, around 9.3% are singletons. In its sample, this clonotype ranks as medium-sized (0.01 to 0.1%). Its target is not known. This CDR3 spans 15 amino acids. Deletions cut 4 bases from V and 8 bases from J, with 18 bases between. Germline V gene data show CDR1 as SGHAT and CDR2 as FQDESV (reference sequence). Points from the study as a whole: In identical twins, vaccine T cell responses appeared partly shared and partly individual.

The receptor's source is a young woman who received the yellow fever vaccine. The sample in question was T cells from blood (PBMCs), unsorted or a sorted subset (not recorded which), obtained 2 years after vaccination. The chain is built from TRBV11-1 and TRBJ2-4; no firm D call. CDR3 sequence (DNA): TGTGCCAGCAGCTCCCGGGCCGAGATCTTGGACATTCAGTACTTC. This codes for CASSSRAEILDIQYF.